Each of the 14 T cell receptor beta chains below was sequenced from the same sample in a study of cytomegalovirus exposure and HLA in healthy donors. Researchers ran the PCR with 60 Vbeta and 13 Jbeta primers. TCRdb keeps only in-frame clones here, not all; method: immunoSEQ multiplex PCR. The data contain 200,000 to 250,000 clones, under 85% of them singletons. The sample consisted of PBMCs. Every receptor here comes from a woman between 45 and 65 years old in good health and CMV-seropositive.

The rearrangement joins TRBV5-1 to TRBJ2-7, with D tentatively TRBD1 (5 bases). Deletions cut 2 bases from V and 2 bases from J, with 11 bases between. The CDR3 consists of 14 residues. Germline V gene sequence: CDR1 SGHRS, CDR2 YFSETQ. Here the CDR3 DNA reads TGCGCCAGCAGCTTTGGCGGACACCCCTACGAGCAGTACTTC. It codes for CASSFGGHPYEQYF. Full variable domain (remainder filled in from reference TRBV5-1 and TRBJ2-7): KAGVTQTPRYLIKTRGQQVTLSCSPISGHRSVSWYQQTPGQGLQFLFEYFSETQRNKGNFPGRFSGRQFSNSRSEMNVSTLELGDSALYLCASSFGGHPYEQYFGPGTRLTVT.

CDR3 bases: TGTGCCAGCAGCTTAGGCGAACGTGGCGAGCAGTACTTC. Its protein product is CASSLGERGEQYF. The J gene is TRBJ2-7, the V gene TRBV11-2; D is unresolved. The germline gives CDR1 SGHAT, CDR2 FQNNGV. The CDR3 is 13 amino acids. V lost 1 base to trimming and J lost 6 bases, with 10 bases between them.

This clone was observed a single time. V is TRBV9 and J is TRBJ1-3, with D tentatively TRBD1 (5 bases). Trimming left V 0 bases short and J 0 bases short, with 13 bases between. Per germline, CDR1 SGDLS and CDR2 YYNGEE. This CDR3 has 17 amino acids. As DNA, the CDR3 is TGTGCCAGCAGCGTAGCTTTACAGGAGAGCTCTGGAAACACCATATATTTT. It codes for CASSVALQESSGNTIYF.

The rearrangement links TRBV9 to TRBJ1-2, with 8 bases fitting TRBD1. Trimming took 4 bases from V and 9 from J; bases not matched to a gene: 17. Germline CDR1 SGDLS, CDR2 YYNGEE. The CDR3 runs to 16 residues. CDR3 DNA sequence: TGTGCCAGCAGCCCCCGGGGCGGGACAGGCCTCTTTCGCTACACCTTC. Protein sequence: CASSPRGGTGLFRYTF.

The gene calls are TRBV28 and TRBJ1-5; possible D gene TRBD1, 5 bases. V lost 7 bases, J lost 4 bases, and 11 bases lay in between. CDR3 length: 13 residues. Germline V gene lookup returns CDR1 MDHEN and CDR2 SYDVKM. The CDR3 reads CASTPRANQPQHF. The DNA for the CDR3 is TGTGCCAGCACCCCCAGGGCTAATCAGCCCCAGCATTTT.

The chain is built from TRBV9 and TRBJ1-3, with D tentatively TRBD1 (5 bases). The germline V gene has CDR1 SGDLS and CDR2 YYNGEE. V was trimmed by 0 bases and J by 0 bases, leaving 7 bases between them. The CDR3 is made up of 15 amino acids. CDR3 DNA: TGTGCCAGCAGCGTAGAGACAGTCTCTGGAAACACCATATATTTT. Encoded protein: CASSVETVSGNTIYF.

The DNA of the CDR3 is TGTGCCAGTAGTAGCGACAGTTCCTCTGGGGCCAACGTCCTGACTTTC. It is translated as CASSSDSSSGANVLTF. The chain links TRBV19 to TRBJ2-6; perhaps TRBD1 as D (5 bases). The germline V gene encodes CDR1 LNHDA and CDR2 SQIVND (reference sequence). This CDR3 contains 16 residues. V was cut by 4 bases and J by 0 bases, with 10 bases left in between.

The chain links TRBV6-5 to TRBJ2-3; maybe TRBD2 (6 bases). Trimming took 2 bases from V and 0 from J, leaving 9 bases between them. Germline V lookup: CDR1 MNHEY, CDR2 SVGAGI. The CDR3 has 15 amino acids. In DNA, the CDR3 is TGTGCCAGCAGTTACGCGGGGTTTAGCACAGATACGCAGTATTTT. Protein: CASSYAGFSTDTQYF.

J is TRBJ2-3 and V is TRBV6-5; 10 bases line up with TRBD2. The J segment lost 5 bases and the V segment lost 9 bases, leaving 8 bases of the junction unmatched. The CDR3 sequence is 14 residues long. Per the germline V gene, CDR1 is MNHEY and CDR2 is SVGAGI. This chain's CDR3 is CASQSGGARDTQYF. CDR3 bases: TGTGCCAGTCAGAGCGGGGGGGCCAGAGATACGCAGTATTTT.

The V gene is TRBV28, the J gene TRBJ1-2; 7 bases agree with TRBD1. This CDR3 comprises 13 residues. Germline V gives CDR1 MDHEN, CDR2 SYDVKM. Germline trimming cut 6 bases from V and 6 bases from J; bases unmatched to any gene: 7. As DNA, the CDR3 is TGTGCCAGCAGGTCCGGGACAGTTAATGGCTACACCTTC. It specifies CASRSGTVNGYTF.

The V gene is TRBV30, the J gene TRBJ2-7, with 10 bases identical to TRBD1. The V gene end was trimmed by 3 bases and the J gene end by 3 bases; junction bases not matched to a gene: 8. This CDR3 has 15 residues. Germline V gene lookup returns CDR1 GTSNPN and CDR2 SVGIG (reference sequence). The CDR3 is CAWRKTGQGHYEQYF. The CDR3 DNA follows: TGTGCCTGGAGGAAAACGGGACAGGGGCACTACGAGCAGTACTTC.

The chain joins TRBV5-1 to TRBJ1-1, with a weak D call TRBD1 (5 bases). Germline values: CDR1 SGHRS, CDR2 YFSETQ. CDR3 length: 15 amino acids. Deletions cut 6 bases from V and 1 base from J, with 16 bases between. The CDR3 region is CASTLRAGPNTEAFF. The CDR3 DNA is TGCGCCAGCACCTTACGGGCAGGGCCGAACACTGAAGCTTTCTTT.

Worth noting for this clone: Being one base from a much bigger clone, this may be a read error. This rearrangement joins TRBV28 to TRBJ1-5; perhaps TRBD1 as D (6 bases). The V and J ends lost 2 bases and 4 bases respectively, with 6 bases between them. This CDR3 spans 13 amino acids. Germline V CDR1 and CDR2: MDHEN, SYDVKM. The CDR3 protein is CASSLQGNQPQHF. Here the CDR3 DNA reads TGTGCCAGCAGTTTACAGGGGAATCAGCCCCAGCATTTT.

The rearrangement links TRBV5-1 to TRBJ1-1; possible D gene TRBD1, 5 bases. This CDR3 is 15 amino acids long. Trimming took off 0 bases at V and 1 base at J, with 10 bases between the two ends. Germline V gene sequence: CDR1 SGHRS, CDR2 YFSETQ. The CDR3, as DNA: TGCGCCAGCAGCTTGGAAGGGGTTGAGAACACTGAAGCTTTCTTT. Amino acid sequence: CASSLEGVENTEAFF.